Here is one TCR beta chain with its context. The data were obtained in a study of identical twins. MiXCR, applied by TCRdb to the 5' RACE reads, yields one record per CDR3 protein. The sample contains about 240,000 distinct CDR3 sequences, approximately 11% of which appear only once. The CDR3 has 15 residues. Per the germline V gene, CDR1 is SGHAT and CDR2 is FQNNGV. With V trimmed by 1 base and J by 4 bases, 4 bases remained unmatched. The same data also went into a second study, on yellow fever vaccine responses in identical twins.

The chain has TRBV11-2 and TRBJ2-5; 9 positions agree with TRBD2. The sequencing input was memory (CD45RO+) T cells sorted from blood. This clonotype was obtained from a woman younger than 30 in good health. CDR3 loop: CASSLGLAGIETQYF. DNA of the CDR3: TGTGCCAGCAGCTTAGGGCTAGCGGGAATAGAGACCCAGTACTTC. Complete variable domain (other parts from reference TRBV11-2 and TRBJ2-5): EAGVAQSPRYKIIEKRQSVAFWCNPISGHATLYWYQQILGQGPKLLIQFQNNGVVDDSQLPKDRFSAERLKGVDSTLKIQPAKLEDSAVYLCASSLGLAGIETQYFGPGTRLLVL.